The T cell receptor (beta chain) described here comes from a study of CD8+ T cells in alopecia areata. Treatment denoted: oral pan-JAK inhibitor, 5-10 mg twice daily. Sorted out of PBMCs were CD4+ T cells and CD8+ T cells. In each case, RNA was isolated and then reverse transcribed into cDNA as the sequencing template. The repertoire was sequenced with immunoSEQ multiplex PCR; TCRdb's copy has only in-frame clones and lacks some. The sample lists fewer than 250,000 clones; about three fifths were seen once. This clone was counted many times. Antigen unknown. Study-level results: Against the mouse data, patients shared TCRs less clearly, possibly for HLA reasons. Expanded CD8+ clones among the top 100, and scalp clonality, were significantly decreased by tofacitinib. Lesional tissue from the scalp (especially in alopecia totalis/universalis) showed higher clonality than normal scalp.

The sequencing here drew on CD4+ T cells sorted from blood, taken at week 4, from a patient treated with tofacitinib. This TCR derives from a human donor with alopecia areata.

The DNA of the CDR3 is TGTGCCAGCAGTTTTGGACAGGGTCGCACCGGGGAGCTGTTTTTT. Translation: CASSFGQGRTGELFF. This sequence joins TRBV14 and TRBJ2-2; 8 bases fit TRBD1. CDR3 size: 15 residues. V was pared by 6 bases and J by 4 bases, with 7 bases of the junction left unmatched. From germline, CDR1 is SGHDN and CDR2 FVKESK.